This T cell receptor (beta chain) was recovered during a study of cytomegalovirus exposure and HLA in healthy donors. The PCR ran on 60 Vbeta and 13 Jbeta primers. Assay used: immunoSEQ multiplex PCR; TCRdb lists only in-frame clones, some missing. The table lists 140,000 to 150,000 clones, 80% to 90% of them singletons. Donors in the study were healthy people who gave bone marrow. Each donor was nominally healthy when sampled (though unrecorded immune exposures were likely). The ends were cut back, 5 bases at V and 0 bases at J, with 13 bases in the middle. Germline values: CDR1 LGHNA, CDR2 YNFKEQ. There are 15 residues in the CDR3.

This clonotype was sampled from a woman aged 40 to 49 in good health and CMV-seropositive. The chain has TRBV4-2 and TRBJ1-1; D perhaps matches TRBD1 (6 bases). The specimen was PBMCs. CDR3 bases: TGTGCCAGCAGCTTGAATCAGGGGTTGAACACTGAAGCTTTCTTT. Encoded protein: CASSLNQGLNTEAFF.